Detailed here is one TCR beta chain. From germline, CDR1 is SQVTM and CDR2 ANQGSEA. V was trimmed by 6 bases and J by 2 bases, leaving 17 bases between them. The CDR3 length is 14 residues. These data belong to a study of cytotoxic CD8 clonotypes in ibrutinib-treated CLL. This table comes from immunoSEQ multiplex PCR, and its TCRdb copy is limited to in-frame clones, with some not included. The repertoire includes 50,000 or so clones, 83% of them detected once, and roughly 22% sits in the top ten. The sample here was PBMCs, taken after 24 months of ibrutinib treatment. This clonotype was sampled from a human donor with chronic lymphocytic leukemia. The chain joins TRBV29-1 to TRBJ2-7; TRBD1 or TRBD2 may be the D gene (5 bases each). CDR3 sequence (DNA): TGCAGCGTCTGGCTCCGGGGCGCCGCCTACGAGCAGTACTTC. Translation gives CSVWLRGAAYEQYF.